The 20 T cell receptor beta chains listed next were all sequenced from one sample in a study of T cell changes during pregnancy in multiple sclerosis. Assay: immunoSEQ multiplex PCR; the TCRdb copy retains only in-frame clones and omits some. The table records 30,000 to 45,000 clones, 93% of them present only once. The source material was CD4+ T cells from peripheral blood mononuclear cells, sampled in the first trimester of pregnancy. The receptors come from a female donor with multiple sclerosis, enrolled in a pregnancy study.

In its sample, this clone was seen a few times. The chain links TRBV19 to TRBJ1-1, with TRBD1 as a possible D gene (5 bases). CDR3 length: 14 residues. V dropped 6 bases and J dropped 1 base, with 12 bases sitting between them. CDR1 is LNHDA and CDR2 is SQIVND in the germline V gene (reference sequence). In DNA, the CDR3 is TGTGCCAGTAGCCAGGACACCCCGAACACTGAAGCTTTCTTT. This gives the protein CASSQDTPNTEAFF.

This clone was observed a few times. This chain joins TRBV7-9 and TRBJ1-3; 7 nucleotides agree with TRBD1. The CDR3 has 16 residues. Unmatched junction bases numbered 6, after V lost 4 bases and J lost 0 bases. CDR1 is SEHNR and CDR2 is FQNEAQ in the germline V gene (reference sequence). The CDR3 sequence is CASSSLRTGSGNTIYF. The CDR3 DNA follows: TGTGCCAGCAGCTCCCTGCGGACAGGCTCTGGAAACACCATATATTTT.

A remark on this clone: Germline is not matched at one junction end, which may reflect a read error. This sequence joins TRBV18 and TRBJ2-3; the match to TRBD2 covers 10 bases. The germline CDR1 and CDR2 sequences are KGHSH and LQKENI. The CDR3 totals 11 residues. This chain's CDR3 is CASSLTSGAVF. CDR3 DNA sequence: TGTGCCAGCTCCCTAACTAGCGGGGCTGTTTTT.

The chain joins TRBV29-1 to TRBJ2-7, with D perhaps matching TRBD2 (7 bases). V was pared by 4 bases and J by 6 bases, with 19 bases between. The CDR3 is 14 residues long. The germline gives CDR1 SQVTM, CDR2 ANQGSEA. The CDR3 bases are TGCAGCGTTGGGGGGGGGCTCACCTCTGGCGAGCAGTACTTC. Translating gives CSVGGGLTSGEQYF.

CDR3 residues: CASSLEIGTYQETQYF. For the CDR3, the DNA is TGTGCCAGCAGCTTAGAAATCGGGACATACCAAGAGACCCAGTACTTC. The rearrangement joins TRBV5-4 to TRBJ2-5; TRBD1 might be the D (6 bases). The CDR3 sequence is 16 residues long. The V end lost 2 bases, the J end lost 0 bases, and 14 bases lay between the germline ends. Germline V gives CDR1 SGHNT, CDR2 YYREEE (reference sequence).

The V gene is TRBV9, the J gene TRBJ1-4; D is possibly TRBD1 (5 bases). Looked up from germline, CDR1 is SGDLS and CDR2 is YYNGEE. V was shortened by 4 bases and J by 2 bases, with 12 bases between the two germline ends. The CDR3 is made up of 15 amino acids. The CDR3 spells CASSISGTTNEKLFF. The CDR3 coding sequence is TGTGCCAGCAGCATTTCCGGGACTACTAATGAAAAACTGTTTTTT.

This clone came up a few times. CDR3 nucleotides: TGTGCCAGTAGTATTGGGGGGAATGGCACCGGGGAGCTGTTTTTT. Translated: CASSIGGNGTGELFF. The V gene is TRBV19, the J gene TRBJ2-2; tentative D call: TRBD2 (6 bases). Germline CDR1 LNHDA, CDR2 SQIVND (reference sequence). Trimming took off 3 bases at V and 4 bases at J, with 12 bases between the two ends. There are 15 residues in the CDR3.

The V call is TRBV19, the J call TRBJ1-5, with TRBD1 matching over 10 bases. Germline values: CDR1 LNHDA, CDR2 SQIVND (reference sequence). This CDR3 contains 16 residues. The V segment lost 4 bases and the J segment 7 bases; nucleotides outside the gene matches: 10. The CDR3 reads CASSTPGDRGSQPQHF. CDR3 coding DNA: TGTGCCAGTAGTACCCCTGGGGACAGGGGAAGCCAGCCCCAGCATTTT.

In DNA, the CDR3 is TGTGCCAGCAGCCCCTCTCTCGGGGGCTACACCTTC. Its translation: CASSPSLGGYTF. The chain carries TRBV14 and TRBJ1-2; D remains ambiguous. Trimming took off 4 bases at V and 8 bases at J, with 11 bases between the two ends. Germline lookup yields CDR1 SGHDN and CDR2 FVKESK. This CDR3 is built from 12 residues.

CDR3 residues: CASSLQGTLQGTEAFF. The CDR3 DNA follows: TGTGCCAGCAGCCTACAGGGAACACTCCAGGGCACTGAAGCTTTCTTT. This sequence joins TRBV7-9 and TRBJ1-1; a weak D match, TRBD1 (6 bases). The CDR3 extends over 16 amino acids. CDR1 is SEHNR, CDR2 FQNEAQ, per germline (reference sequence). V shed 5 bases and J shed 4 bases, with 20 bases lying between them. Complete variable domain (other parts from reference TRBV7-9 and TRBJ1-1): DTGVSQNPRHKITKRGQNVTFRCDPISEHNRLYWYRQTLGQGPEFLTYFQNEAQLEKSRLLSDRFSAERPKGSFSTLEIQRTEQGDSAMYLCASSLQGTLQGTEAFFGQGTRLTVV.

The chain has TRBV2 and TRBJ1-4; D unclear. The CDR3 is 14 residues long. The germline gives CDR1 SNHLY, CDR2 FYNNEI. Trimming shortened V by 6 bases and J by 5 bases, and 13 bases separated the two germline ends. The CDR3 spells CASSLRGRNEKLFF. CDR3 nucleotide sequence: TGTGCCAGCAGCTTGCGGGGAAGGAATGAAAAACTGTTTTTT. The whole variable domain, filled in from reference TRBV2 and TRBJ1-4, reads EPEVTQTPSHQVTQMGQEVILRCVPISNHLYFYWYRQILGQKVEFLVSFYNNEISEKSEIFDDQFSVERPDGSNFTLKIRSTKLEDSAMYFCASSLRGRNEKLFFGSGTQLSVL.

This chain joins TRBV27 and TRBJ2-7, with D tentatively TRBD2 (6 bases). V was shortened by 6 bases and J by 0 bases, with 15 bases between the two germline ends. Germline lookup yields CDR1 MNHEY and CDR2 SMNVEV (reference sequence). This CDR3 contains 15 residues. Here the CDR3 DNA reads TGTGCCAGCAGCTCCTTTAGTAGCGGCTCCTACGAGCAGTACTTC. Translated: CASSSFSSGSYEQYF.

In nucleotides, the CDR3 is TGCGCCAGCAGCTTGATTTCAGGAGGCTCCTACGAGCAGTACTTC. Translating gives CASSLISGGSYEQYF. This chain links TRBV5-1 with TRBJ2-7; D might be TRBD2 (5 bases). CDR3 size: 15 residues. Germline values: CDR1 SGHRS, CDR2 YFSETQ. V was clipped by 1 base and J by 0 bases, with 11 bases between them. Full variable domain (missing parts from reference TRBV5-1 and TRBJ2-7): KAGVTQTPRYLIKTRGQQVTLSCSPISGHRSVSWYQQTPGQGLQFLFEYFSETQRNKGNFPGRFSGRQFSNSRSEMNVSTLELGDSALYLCASSLISGGSYEQYFGPGTRLTVT.

V and J are TRBV6-1 and TRBJ2-2; 10 nucleotides match TRBD2. The CDR3 sequence is 15 residues long. CDR1 and CDR2 (germline): MNHNS, SASEGT. V was clipped by 4 bases and J by 6 bases; unmatched bases: 5. CDR3 amino acids: CASSASGGAAGELFF. The CDR3 DNA follows: TGTGCCAGCAGTGCCAGCGGGGGGGCGGCCGGGGAGCTGTTTTTT.

This chain links TRBV19 with TRBJ1-2, with D hard to call. V was clipped by 7 bases and J by 0 bases, with 9 bases between them. Germline V gene data show CDR1 as LNHDA and CDR2 as SQIVND (reference sequence). This CDR3 is built from 13 residues. The CDR3 is CASTRTANYGYTF. CDR3 nucleotides: TGTGCCAGTACCAGGACTGCTAACTATGGCTACACCTTC.

The genes are TRBV4-1 and TRBJ2-1; 11 nucleotides align to TRBD1. V gave up 3 bases and J gave up 15 bases; unmatched junction bases: 7. CDR1 is MGHRA, CDR2 YSYEKL, per germline. The CDR3 has 13 amino acids. The CDR3: CASSQGGDRGGFF. The CDR3 bases are TGCGCCAGCAGCCAGGGAGGGGACAGGGGGGGGTTCTTC.

The V call is TRBV29-1, the J call TRBJ2-1; D is unclear. The CDR3 length is 11 residues. Looked up from germline, CDR1 is SQVTM and CDR2 is ANQGSEA. V lost 4 bases to trimming and J lost 8 bases, with 9 bases between them. The CDR3 protein is CSVVRLDEQFF. For the CDR3, the DNA is TGCAGCGTTGTCCGACTCGATGAGCAGTTCTTC.

V is TRBV7-2 and J is TRBJ1-4, with D hard to call. V shed 0 bases and J shed 5 bases, with 13 bases lying between them. From germline, CDR1 is SGHTA and CDR2 FQGNSA. The CDR3 runs 16 residues. This CDR3 is CASSLATGAGNEKLFF. DNA of the CDR3: TGTGCCAGCAGCTTAGCGACGGGAGCCGGAAATGAAAAACTGTTTTTT.

This clone came up once. This chain connects TRBV7-2 to TRBJ2-5, with a possible D match to TRBD1 (8 bases). V gave up 8 bases and J gave up 5 bases, with 21 bases separating them. CDR3 size: 15 residues. Germline CDR1 and CDR2: SGHTA and FQGNSA. CDR3 coding DNA: TGTGCCAGCGCAACAGGGGGAGGGCGGGGGGAGACCCAGTACTTC. Translated, it gives CASATGGGRGETQYF.

The chain combines TRBV7-3 with TRBJ2-1, with D possibly TRBD1 on 5 matching bases. This CDR3 comprises 14 residues. V was pared by 5 bases and J by 3 bases, with 11 bases between. Germline loops: CDR1 SGHTA, CDR2 FQGTGA. The CDR3 reads CASSPQGIYNEQFF. The CDR3 coding sequence is TGTGCCAGCAGCCCCCAGGGCATCTACAATGAGCAGTTCTTC.